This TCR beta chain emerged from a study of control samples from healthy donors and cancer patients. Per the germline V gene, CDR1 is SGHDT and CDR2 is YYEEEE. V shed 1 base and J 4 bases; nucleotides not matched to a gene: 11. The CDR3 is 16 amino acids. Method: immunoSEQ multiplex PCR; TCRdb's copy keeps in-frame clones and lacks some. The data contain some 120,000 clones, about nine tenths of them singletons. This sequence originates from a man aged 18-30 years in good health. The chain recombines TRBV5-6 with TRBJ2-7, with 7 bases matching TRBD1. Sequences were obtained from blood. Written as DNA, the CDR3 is TGTGCCAGCAGCTTGTTTAGTGTAGGGACAGCGTACGAGCAGTACGTC. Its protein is CASSLFSVGTAYEQYV.